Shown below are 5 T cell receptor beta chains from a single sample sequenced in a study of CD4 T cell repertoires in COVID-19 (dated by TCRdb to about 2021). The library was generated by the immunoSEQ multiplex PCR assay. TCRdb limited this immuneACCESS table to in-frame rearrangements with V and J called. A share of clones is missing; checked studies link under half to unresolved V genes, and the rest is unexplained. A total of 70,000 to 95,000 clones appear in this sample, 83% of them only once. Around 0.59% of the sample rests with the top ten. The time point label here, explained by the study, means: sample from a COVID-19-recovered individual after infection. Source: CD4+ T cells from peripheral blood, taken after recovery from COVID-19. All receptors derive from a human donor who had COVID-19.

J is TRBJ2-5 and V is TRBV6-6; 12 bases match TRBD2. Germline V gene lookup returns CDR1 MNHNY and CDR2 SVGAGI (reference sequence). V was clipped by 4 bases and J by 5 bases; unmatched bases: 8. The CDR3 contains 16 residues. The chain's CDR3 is CASSSLLAGGLETQYF. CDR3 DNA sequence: TGTGCCAGCAGTTCCTTACTAGCGGGAGGACTGGAGACCCAGTACTTC.

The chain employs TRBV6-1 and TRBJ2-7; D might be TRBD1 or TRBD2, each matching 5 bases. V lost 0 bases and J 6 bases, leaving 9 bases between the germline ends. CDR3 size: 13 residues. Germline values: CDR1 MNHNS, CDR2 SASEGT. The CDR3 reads CASSEAEGREQYF. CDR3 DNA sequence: TGTGCCAGCAGTGAAGCTGAGGGACGCGAGCAGTACTTC.

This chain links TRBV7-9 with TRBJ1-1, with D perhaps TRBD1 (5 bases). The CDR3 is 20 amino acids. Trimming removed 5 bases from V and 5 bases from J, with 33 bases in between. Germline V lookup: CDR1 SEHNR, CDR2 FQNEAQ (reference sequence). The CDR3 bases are TGTGCCAGCAGCAGATATACCCAACTGGGGGGAAGGCATGTCGCAACTGAAGCTTTCTTT. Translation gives CASSRYTQLGGRHVATEAFF.

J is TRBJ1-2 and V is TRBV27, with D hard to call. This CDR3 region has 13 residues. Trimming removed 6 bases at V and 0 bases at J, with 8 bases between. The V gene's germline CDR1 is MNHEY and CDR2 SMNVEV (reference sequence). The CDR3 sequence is CASRGAANYGYTF. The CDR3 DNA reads TGTGCCAGCAGGGGCGCTGCTAACTATGGCTACACCTTC.

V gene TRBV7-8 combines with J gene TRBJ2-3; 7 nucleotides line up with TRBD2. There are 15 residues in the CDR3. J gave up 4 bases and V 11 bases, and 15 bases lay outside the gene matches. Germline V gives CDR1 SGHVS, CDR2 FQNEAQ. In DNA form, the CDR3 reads TGTGCCTCACACCAGGGACTAAACTGGGCAGATACGCAGTATTTT. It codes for CASHQGLNWADTQYF.